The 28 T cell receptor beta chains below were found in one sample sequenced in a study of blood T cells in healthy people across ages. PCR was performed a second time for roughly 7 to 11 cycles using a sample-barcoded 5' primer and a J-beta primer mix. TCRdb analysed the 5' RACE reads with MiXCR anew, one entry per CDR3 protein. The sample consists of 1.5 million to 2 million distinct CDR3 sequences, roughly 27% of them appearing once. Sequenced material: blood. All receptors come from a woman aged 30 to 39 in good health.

The CDR3 DNA is TGTGCCAGCAGCTTAGAAACCCTAGCGGGCAGCGAGCAGTACTTC. Translating it yields CASSLETLAGSEQYF. This chain joins TRBV7-7 and TRBJ2-5; 8 bases agree with TRBD2. The DNA matches TRBJ2-7 better at its end, which makes the J call doubtful. The germline CDR1 and CDR2 sequences are SSHAT and FNYEAQ (reference sequence). CDR3 size: 15 residues.

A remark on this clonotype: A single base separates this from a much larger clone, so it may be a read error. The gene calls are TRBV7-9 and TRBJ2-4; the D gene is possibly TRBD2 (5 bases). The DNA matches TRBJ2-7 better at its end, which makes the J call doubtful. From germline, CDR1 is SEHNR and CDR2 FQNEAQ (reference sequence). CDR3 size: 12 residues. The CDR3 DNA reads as TGTGCCAGCACACGGGGATCGGGCGAGCAGTACTTC. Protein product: CASTRGSGEQYF.

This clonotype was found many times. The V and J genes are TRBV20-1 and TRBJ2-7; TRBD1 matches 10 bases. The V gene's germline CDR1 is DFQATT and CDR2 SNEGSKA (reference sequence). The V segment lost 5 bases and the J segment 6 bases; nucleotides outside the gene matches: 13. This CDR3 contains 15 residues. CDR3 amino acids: CSAEDPGTGAAEQYF. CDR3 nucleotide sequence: TGCAGTGCTGAAGACCCCGGGACAGGGGCGGCCGAGCAGTACTTC.

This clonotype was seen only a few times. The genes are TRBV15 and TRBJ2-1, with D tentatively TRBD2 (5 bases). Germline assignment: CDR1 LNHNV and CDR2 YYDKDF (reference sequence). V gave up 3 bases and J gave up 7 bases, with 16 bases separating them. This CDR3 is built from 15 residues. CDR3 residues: CATSRRAASPNEQFF. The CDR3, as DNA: TGTGCCACCAGCAGGAGGGCGGCCTCCCCGAATGAGCAGTTCTTC.

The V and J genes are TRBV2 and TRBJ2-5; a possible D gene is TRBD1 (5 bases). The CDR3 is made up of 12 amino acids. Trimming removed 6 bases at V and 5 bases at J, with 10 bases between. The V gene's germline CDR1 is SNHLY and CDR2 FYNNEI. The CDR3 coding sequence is TGTGCCAGCAGGACAGATCGGGAGACCCAGTACTTC. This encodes CASRTDRETQYF.

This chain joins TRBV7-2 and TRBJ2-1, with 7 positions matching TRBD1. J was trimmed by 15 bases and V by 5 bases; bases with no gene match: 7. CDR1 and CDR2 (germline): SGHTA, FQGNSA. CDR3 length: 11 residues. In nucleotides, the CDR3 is TGTGCCAGCAGCGAGACAGGGCAGCTGTTCTTC. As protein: CASSETGQLFF. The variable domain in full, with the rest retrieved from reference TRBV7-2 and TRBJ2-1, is GAGVSQSPSNKVTEKGKDVELRCDPISGHTALYWYRQSLGQGLEFLIYFQGNSAPDKSGLPSDRFSAERTGGSVSTLTIQRTQQEDSAVYLCASSETGQLFFGPGTRLTVL.

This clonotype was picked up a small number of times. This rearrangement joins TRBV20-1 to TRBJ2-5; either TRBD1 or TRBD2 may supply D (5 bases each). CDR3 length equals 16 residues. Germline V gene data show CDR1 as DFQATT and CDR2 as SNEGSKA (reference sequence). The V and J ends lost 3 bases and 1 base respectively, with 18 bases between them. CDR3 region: CSARGTLFSAQETQYF. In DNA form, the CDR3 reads TGCAGTGCTAGGGGGACCCTATTCTCAGCCCAAGAGACCCAGTACTTC.

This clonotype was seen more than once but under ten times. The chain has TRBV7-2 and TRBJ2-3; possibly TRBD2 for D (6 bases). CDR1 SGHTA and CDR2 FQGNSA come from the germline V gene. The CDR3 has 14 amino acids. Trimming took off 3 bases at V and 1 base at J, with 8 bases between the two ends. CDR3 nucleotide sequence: TGTGCCAGCAGCTTCTGGGAGGGCACAGATACGCAGTATTTT. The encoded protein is CASSFWEGTDTQYF.

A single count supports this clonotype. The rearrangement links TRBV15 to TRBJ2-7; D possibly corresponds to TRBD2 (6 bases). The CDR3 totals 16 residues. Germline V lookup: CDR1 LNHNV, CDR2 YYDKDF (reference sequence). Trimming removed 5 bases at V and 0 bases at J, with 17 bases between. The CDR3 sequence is CATSATPGDFSYEQYF. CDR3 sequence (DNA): TGTGCCACCAGCGCAACCCCGGGGGACTTCTCCTACGAGCAGTACTTC.

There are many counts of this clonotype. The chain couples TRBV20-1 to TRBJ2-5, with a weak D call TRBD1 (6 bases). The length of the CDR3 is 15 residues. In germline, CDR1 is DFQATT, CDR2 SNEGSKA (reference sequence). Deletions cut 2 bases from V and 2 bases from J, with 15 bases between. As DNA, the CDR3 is TGCAGTGCTAGACCTCCCGACGGGACACAAGAGACCCAGTACTTC. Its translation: CSARPPDGTQETQYF.

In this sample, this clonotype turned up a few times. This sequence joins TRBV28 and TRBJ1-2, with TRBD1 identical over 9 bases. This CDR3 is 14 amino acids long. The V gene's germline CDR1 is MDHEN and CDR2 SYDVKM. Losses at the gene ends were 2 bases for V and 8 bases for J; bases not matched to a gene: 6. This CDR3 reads CASSLSLGQGGYTF. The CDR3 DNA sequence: TGTGCCAGCAGTTTAAGCCTAGGACAGGGGGGCTACACCTTC.

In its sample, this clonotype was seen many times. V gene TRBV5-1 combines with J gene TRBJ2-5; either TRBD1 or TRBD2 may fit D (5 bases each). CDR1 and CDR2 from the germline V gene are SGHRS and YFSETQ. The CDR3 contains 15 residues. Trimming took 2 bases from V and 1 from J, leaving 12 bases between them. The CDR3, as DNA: TGCGCCAGCAGCTTCTCGCCGGGACCCCAAGAGACCCAGTACTTC. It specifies CASSFSPGPQETQYF.

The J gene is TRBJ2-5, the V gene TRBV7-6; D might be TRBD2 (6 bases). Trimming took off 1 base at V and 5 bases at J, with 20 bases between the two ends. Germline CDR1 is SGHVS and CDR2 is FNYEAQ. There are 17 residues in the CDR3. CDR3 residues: CASSLVRRGSGQETQYF. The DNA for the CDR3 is TGTGCCAGCAGCTTAGTTAGACGGGGGTCCGGGCAGGAGACCCAGTACTTC.

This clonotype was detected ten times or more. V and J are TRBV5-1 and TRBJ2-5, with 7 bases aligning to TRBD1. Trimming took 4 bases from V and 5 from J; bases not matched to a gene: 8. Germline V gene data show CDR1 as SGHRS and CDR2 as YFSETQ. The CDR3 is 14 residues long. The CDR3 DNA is TGCGCCAGCAGCCGAGAAGGGGGCCTTGAGACCCAGTACTTC. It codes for CASSREGGLETQYF.

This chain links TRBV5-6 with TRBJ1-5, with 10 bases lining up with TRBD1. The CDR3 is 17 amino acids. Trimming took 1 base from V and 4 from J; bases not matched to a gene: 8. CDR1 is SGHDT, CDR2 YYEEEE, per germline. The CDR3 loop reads CASSLMGQGFLNQPQHF. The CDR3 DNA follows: TGTGCCAGCAGCTTGATGGGACAGGGGTTCCTAAATCAGCCCCAGCATTTT.

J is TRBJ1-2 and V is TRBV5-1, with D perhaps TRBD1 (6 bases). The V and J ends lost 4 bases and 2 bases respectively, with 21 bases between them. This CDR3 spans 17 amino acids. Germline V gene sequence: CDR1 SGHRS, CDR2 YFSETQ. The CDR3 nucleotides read TGCGCCAGCAGCCCCGGAGGGGCAGGGGAAGGCAACTATGGCTACACCTTC. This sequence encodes CASSPGGAGEGNYGYTF.

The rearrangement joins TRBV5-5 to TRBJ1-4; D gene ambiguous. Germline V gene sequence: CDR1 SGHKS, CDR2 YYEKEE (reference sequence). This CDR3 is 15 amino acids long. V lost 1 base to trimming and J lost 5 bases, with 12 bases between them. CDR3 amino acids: CASSLQTGWNEKLFF. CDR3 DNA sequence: TGTGCCAGCAGCTTGCAGACTGGATGGAATGAAAAACTGTTTTTT.

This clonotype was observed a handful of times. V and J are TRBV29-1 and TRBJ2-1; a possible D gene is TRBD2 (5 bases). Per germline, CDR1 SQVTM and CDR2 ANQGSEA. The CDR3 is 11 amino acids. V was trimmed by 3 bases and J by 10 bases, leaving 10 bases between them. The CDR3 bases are TGCAGCGTTGACCACTCTAGCGAGCAGTTCTTC. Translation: CSVDHSSEQFF.

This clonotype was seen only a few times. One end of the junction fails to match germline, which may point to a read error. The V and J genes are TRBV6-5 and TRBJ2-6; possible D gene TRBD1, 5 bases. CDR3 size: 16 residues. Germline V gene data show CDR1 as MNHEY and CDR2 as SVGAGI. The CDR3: CASSFGSSTGANVRTF. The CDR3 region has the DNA TGTGCCAGCAGTTTCGGGTCCTCCACTGGGGCCAACGTCCGGACTTTC.

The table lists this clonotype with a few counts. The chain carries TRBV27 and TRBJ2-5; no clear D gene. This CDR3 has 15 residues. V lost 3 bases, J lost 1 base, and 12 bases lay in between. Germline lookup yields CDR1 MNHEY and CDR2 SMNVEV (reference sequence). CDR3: CASSFPPPGQETQYF. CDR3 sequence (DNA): TGTGCCAGCAGTTTCCCGCCTCCAGGCCAAGAGACCCAGTACTTC.

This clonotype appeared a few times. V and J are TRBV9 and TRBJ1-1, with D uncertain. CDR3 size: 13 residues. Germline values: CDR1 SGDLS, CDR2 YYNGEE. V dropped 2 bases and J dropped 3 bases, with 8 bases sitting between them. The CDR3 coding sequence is TGTGCCAGCAGCGTGATGGCCGACACTGAAGCTTTCTTT. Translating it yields CASSVMADTEAFF.

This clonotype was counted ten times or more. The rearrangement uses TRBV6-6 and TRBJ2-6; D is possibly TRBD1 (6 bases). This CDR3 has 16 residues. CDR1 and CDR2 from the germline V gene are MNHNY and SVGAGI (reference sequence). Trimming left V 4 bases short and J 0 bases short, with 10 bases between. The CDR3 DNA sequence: TGTGCCAGCAGTTCCGGGACAAGCTCTGGGGCCAACGTCCTGACTTTC. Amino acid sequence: CASSSGTSSGANVLTF.

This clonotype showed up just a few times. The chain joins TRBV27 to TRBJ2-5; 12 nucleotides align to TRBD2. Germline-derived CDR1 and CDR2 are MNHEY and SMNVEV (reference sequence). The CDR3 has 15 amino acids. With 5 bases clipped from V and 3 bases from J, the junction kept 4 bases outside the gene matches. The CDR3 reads CASSPTSGGEETQYF. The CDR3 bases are TGTGCCAGCAGTCCGACTAGCGGGGGAGAAGAGACCCAGTACTTC.

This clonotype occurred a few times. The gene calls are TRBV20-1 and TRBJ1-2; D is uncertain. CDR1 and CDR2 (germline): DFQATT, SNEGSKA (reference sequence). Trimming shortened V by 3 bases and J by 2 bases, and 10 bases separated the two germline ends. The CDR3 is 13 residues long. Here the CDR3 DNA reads TGCAGTGCTAGTGTCCCGGAGAACTATGGCTACACCTTC. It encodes CSASVPENYGYTF.

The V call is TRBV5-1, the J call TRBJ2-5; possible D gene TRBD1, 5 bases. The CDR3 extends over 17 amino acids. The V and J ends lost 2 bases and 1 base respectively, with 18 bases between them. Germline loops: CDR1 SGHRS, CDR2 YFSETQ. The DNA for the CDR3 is TGCGCCAGCAGCTTTCGACAGTCCCTGGACCTCCAAGAGACCCAGTACTTC. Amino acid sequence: CASSFRQSLDLQETQYF.

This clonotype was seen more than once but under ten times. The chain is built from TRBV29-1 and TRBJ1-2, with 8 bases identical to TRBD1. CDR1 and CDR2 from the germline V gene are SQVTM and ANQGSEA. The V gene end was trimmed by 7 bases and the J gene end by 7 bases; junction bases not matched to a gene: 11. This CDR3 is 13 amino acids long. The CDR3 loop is CSAQGQGAVGYTF. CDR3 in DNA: TGCAGCGCCCAGGGGCAGGGGGCGGTTGGCTACACCTTC.

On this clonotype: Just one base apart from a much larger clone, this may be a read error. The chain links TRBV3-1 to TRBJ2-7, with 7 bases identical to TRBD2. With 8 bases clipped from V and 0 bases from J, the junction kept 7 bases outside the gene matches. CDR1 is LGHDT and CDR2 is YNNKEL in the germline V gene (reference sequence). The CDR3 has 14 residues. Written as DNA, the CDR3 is TGTGCCAGCGGCCGCAGCGGGGCCTCCTACGAGCAGTACTTC. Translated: CASGRSGASYEQYF.

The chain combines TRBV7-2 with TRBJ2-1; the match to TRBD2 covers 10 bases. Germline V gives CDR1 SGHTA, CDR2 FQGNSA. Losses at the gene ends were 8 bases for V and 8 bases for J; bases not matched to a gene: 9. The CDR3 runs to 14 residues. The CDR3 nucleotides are TGTGCCAGCGGACATAGCGGGAGGCCAGATGAGCAGTTCTTC. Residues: CASGHSGRPDEQFF.